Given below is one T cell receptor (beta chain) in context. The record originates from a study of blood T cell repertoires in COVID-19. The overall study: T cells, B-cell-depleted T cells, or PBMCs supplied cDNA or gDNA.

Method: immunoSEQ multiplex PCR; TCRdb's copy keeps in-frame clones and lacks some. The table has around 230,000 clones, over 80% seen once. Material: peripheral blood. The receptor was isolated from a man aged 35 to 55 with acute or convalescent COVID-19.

The CDR3 here is CASRLTGIRQPQHF. Written as DNA, the CDR3 is TGTGCCAGCAGATTGACAGGGATTAGACAGCCCCAGCATTTT. V and J are TRBV28 and TRBJ1-5, with 7 bases that match TRBD1. CDR1 is MDHEN, CDR2 SYDVKM, per germline. The CDR3 is made up of 14 amino acids. V gave up 6 bases and J gave up 7 bases; unmatched junction bases: 9.